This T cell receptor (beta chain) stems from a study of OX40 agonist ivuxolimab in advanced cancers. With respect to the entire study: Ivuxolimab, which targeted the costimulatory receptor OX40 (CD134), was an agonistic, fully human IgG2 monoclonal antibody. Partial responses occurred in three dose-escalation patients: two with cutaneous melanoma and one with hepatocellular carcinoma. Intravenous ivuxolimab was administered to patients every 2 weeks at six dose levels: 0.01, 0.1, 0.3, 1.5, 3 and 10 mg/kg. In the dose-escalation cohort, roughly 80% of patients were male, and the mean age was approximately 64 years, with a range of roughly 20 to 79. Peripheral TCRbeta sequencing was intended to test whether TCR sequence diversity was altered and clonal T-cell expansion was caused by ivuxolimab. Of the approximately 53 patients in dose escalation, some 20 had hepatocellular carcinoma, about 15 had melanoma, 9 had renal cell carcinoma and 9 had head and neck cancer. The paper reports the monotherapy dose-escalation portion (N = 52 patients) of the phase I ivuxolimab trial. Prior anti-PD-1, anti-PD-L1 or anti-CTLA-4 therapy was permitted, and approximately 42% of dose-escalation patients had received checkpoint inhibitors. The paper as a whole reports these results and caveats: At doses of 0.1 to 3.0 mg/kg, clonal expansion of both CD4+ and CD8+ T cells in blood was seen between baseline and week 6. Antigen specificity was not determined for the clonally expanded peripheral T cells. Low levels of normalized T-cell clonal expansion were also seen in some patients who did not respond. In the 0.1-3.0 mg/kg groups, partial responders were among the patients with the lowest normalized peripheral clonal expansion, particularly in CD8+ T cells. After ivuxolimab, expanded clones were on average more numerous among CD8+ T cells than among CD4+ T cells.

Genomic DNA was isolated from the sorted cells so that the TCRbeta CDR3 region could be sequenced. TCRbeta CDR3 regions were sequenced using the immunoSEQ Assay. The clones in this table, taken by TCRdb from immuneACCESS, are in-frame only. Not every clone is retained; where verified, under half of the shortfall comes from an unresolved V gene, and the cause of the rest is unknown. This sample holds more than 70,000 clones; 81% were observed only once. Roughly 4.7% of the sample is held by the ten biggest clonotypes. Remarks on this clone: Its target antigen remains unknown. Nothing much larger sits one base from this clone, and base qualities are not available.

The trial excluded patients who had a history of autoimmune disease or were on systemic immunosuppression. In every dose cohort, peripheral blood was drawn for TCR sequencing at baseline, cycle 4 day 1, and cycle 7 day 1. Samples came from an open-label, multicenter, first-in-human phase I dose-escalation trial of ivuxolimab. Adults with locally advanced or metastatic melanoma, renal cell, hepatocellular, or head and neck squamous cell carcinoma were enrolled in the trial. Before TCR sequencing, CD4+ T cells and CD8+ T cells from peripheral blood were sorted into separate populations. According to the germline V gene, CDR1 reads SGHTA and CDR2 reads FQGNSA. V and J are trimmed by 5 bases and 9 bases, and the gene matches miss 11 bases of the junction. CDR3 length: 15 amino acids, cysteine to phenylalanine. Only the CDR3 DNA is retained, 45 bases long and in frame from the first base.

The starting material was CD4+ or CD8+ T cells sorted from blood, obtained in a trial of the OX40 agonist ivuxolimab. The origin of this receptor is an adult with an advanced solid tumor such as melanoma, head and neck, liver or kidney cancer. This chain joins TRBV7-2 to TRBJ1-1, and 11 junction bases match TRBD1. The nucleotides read TGTGCCAGCAGCCGGACAGGGGGCGCATCTGGGCAAGCTTTCTTT. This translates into CASSRTGGASGQAFF. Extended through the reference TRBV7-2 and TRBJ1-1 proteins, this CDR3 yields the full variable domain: GAGVSQSPSNKVTEKGKDVELRCDPISGHTALYWYRQSLGQGLEFLIYFQGNSAPDKSGLPSDRFSAERTGGSVSTLTIQRTQQEDSAVYLCASSRTGGASGQAFFGQGTRLTVV.